Below are 9 T cell receptor beta chains sequenced from a single sample in a study of blood T cell repertoires in COVID-19. This table comes from immunoSEQ multiplex PCR, and its TCRdb copy is limited to in-frame clones, with some not included. The data hold around 30,000 clones, with roughly 85% observed a single time. The sample taken for sequencing was peripheral blood. All receptors come from a woman aged 80 or over with active or convalescent COVID-19.

The rearrangement joins TRBV19 to TRBJ2-7; 8 bases match TRBD1. The germline gives CDR1 LNHDA, CDR2 SQIVND (reference sequence). This CDR3 has 17 residues. The trim removed 2 bases at V and 1 base at J, leaving 10 bases unmatched. CDR3 in DNA: TGTGCCAGTAGTATAATCCGTGGACAGGGAGGATCCTACGAGCAGTACTTC. This sequence encodes CASSIIRGQGGSYEQYF.

This clone has only one observation. V is TRBV28 and J is TRBJ2-4, with TRBD2 matching 8 bases. Germline lookup yields CDR1 MDHEN and CDR2 SYDVKM. V dropped 5 bases and J dropped 9; count of bases not matched to a gene: 6. This CDR3 comprises 13 residues. DNA for the CDR3: TGTGCCAGCAGTCGGGGGGGCGCGGGCATTCAGTACTTC. This codes for CASSRGGAGIQYF. Full variable domain (remainder filled in from reference TRBV28 and TRBJ2-4): DVKVTQSSRYLVKRTGEKVFLECVQDMDHENMFWYRQDPGLGLRLIYFSYDVKMKEKGDIPEGYSVSREKKERFSLILESASTNQTSMYLCASSRGGAGIQYFGAGTRLSVL.

The chain combines TRBV5-1 with TRBJ2-2; D is unresolved. Germline values: CDR1 SGHRS, CDR2 YFSETQ. The CDR3 loop spans 15 amino acids. Trimming removed 3 bases at V and 5 bases at J, with 14 bases between. The DNA of the CDR3 is TGCGCCAGCAGCTCGTTAGGCCCCAGGACCGGGGAGCTGTTTTTT. This encodes CASSSLGPRTGELFF.

This clone was detected only once. The rearrangement uses TRBV28 and TRBJ2-7; 11 bases agree with TRBD2. V gave up 6 bases and J gave up 4 bases; unmatched junction bases: 11. The CDR3 spans 16 residues. From germline, CDR1 is MDHEN and CDR2 SYDVKM. In nucleotides, the CDR3 is TGTGCCAGCAGCTCCCCCATAGCGGGAGGGCCGTACGAGCAGTACTTC. Its translation: CASSSPIAGGPYEQYF.

The J gene is TRBJ2-1, the V gene TRBV7-8; a possible D gene is TRBD2 (5 bases). Trimming took off 2 bases at V and 9 bases at J, with 14 bases between the two ends. The CDR3 consists of 14 residues. Germline V gives CDR1 SGHVS, CDR2 FQNEAQ. The CDR3 loop is CASSLSTRSIEQFF. CDR3 sequence (DNA): TGTGCCAGCAGCTTAAGCACTAGATCGATTGAGCAGTTCTTC.

The chain employs TRBV15 and TRBJ1-3, with D possibly being TRBD1 (6 bases). The CDR3 is made up of 15 amino acids. V dropped 7 bases and J dropped 3 bases, with 16 bases sitting between them. In germline, CDR1 is LNHNV, CDR2 YYDKDF (reference sequence). CDR3 DNA: TGTGCCACCACACCAAACCCAGGGGTTGGAAACACCATATATTTT. Translation gives CATTPNPGVGNTIYF.

The V call is TRBV2, the J call TRBJ2-5; 7 bases agree with TRBD2. The CDR3 is made up of 14 amino acids. V dropped 7 bases and J dropped 2; count of bases not matched to a gene: 7. Germline lookup yields CDR1 SNHLY and CDR2 FYNNEI. CDR3 nucleotide sequence: TGTGCCAGCAAACTAGCGACCCAACAAGAGACCCAGTACTTC. Translated, it gives CASKLATQQETQYF.

The chain joins TRBV29-1 to TRBJ1-1, with TRBD1 matching 9 bases. Looked up from germline, CDR1 is SQVTM and CDR2 is ANQGSEA. With 6 bases clipped from V and 2 bases from J, the junction kept 10 bases outside the gene matches. CDR3 length: 15 residues. CDR3 nucleotides: TGCAGCGTAGAGAAGGCGGGACAGGGAAACACTGAAGCTTTCTTT. It codes for CSVEKAGQGNTEAFF.

This chain connects TRBV3-1 (or the pseudogene TRBV3-2) to TRBJ2-3; 9 bases match TRBD1. Germline CDR1 is LGHDT and CDR2 is YNNKEL (reference sequence). Germline trimming cut 3 bases from V and 5 bases from J; bases unmatched to any gene: 6. The length of the CDR3 is 15 residues. The CDR3 here is CASSHYRGLKDTQYF. The CDR3 DNA reads as TGTGCCAGCAGCCATTACAGGGGGCTTAAAGATACGCAGTATTTT.